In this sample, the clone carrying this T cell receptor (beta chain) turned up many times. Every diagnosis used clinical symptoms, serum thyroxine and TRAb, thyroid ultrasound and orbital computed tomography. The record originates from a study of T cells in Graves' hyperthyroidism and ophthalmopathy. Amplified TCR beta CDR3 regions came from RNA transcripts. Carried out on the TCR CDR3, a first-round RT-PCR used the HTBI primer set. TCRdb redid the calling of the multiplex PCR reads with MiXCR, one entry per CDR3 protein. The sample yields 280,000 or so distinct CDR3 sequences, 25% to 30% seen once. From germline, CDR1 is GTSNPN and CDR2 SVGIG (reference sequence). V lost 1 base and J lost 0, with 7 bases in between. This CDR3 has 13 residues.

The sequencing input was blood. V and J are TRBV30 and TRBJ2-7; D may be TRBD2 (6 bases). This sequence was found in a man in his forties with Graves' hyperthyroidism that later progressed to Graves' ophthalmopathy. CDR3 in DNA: TGTGCCTGGAGTGGGGGGGTCTCCTACGAGCAGTACTTC. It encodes CAWSGGVSYEQYF.